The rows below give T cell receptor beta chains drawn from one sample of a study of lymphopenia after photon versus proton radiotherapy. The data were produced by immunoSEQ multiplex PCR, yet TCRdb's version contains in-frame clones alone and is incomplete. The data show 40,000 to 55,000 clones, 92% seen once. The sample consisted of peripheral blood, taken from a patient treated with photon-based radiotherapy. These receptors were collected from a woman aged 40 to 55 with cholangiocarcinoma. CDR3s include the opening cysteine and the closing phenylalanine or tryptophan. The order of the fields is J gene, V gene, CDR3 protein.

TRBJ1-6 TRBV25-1 CASSSTPSNNSPLHF
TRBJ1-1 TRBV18 CASSPPSVGLTFF
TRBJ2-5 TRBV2 CASSEGGQGGETQYF
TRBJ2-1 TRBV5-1 CASSFSSGGAQRSYNEQFF
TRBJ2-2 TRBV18 CASSPFDGTGELFF
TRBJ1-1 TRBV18 CASSPDLNTEAFF
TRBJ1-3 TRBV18 CASSGQQGLSGNTIYF
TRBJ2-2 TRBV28 CASSSPRTRGLRTGELFF
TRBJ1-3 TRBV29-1 CSVPTGEAGNTIYF
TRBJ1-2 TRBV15 CATSLSQGQSFRHTF
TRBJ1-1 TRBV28 CASRTSRSTEAFF
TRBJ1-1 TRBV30 CAWSVGIMNTEAFF
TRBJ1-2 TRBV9 CASSVDGGSLYGYTF
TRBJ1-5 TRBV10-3 CAISEGNGSNQPQHF
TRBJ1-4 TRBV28 CASRGPGTVYEKLFF
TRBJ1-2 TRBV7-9 CASSSTPGTGGGGGYTF
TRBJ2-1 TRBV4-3 CASSLGLADYGEQFF
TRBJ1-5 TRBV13 CASSSGLNQPQHF
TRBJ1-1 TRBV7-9 CASSLGQEAEAFF
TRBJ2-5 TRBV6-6 CASSQSPAGLQETQYF
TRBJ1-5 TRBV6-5 CASRPQGNQPQHF
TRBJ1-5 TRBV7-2 CASSVDGYNQPQHF
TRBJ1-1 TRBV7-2 CASSLGRTGGSEAFF
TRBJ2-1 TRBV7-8 CASSSGRFSSYNEQFF
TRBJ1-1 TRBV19 CASSRTGLNTEAFF
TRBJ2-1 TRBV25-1 CASSDIGNMRHEQFF
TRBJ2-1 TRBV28 CASSSTMGLAGADSYNEQFF
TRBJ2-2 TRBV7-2 CASSSRGPNTGELFF
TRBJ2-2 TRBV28 CASIWGPGELFF
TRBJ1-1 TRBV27 CASSLTGDTEAFF
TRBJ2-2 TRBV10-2 CASRGGAARTGELFF
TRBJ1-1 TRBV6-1 CASSELVGTAASDTEAFF
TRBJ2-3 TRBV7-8 CASSFYKDSFTDTQYF
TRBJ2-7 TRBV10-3 CAISEILAIEQYF
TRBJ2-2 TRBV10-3 CAIFRETGELFF
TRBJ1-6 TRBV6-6 CASSLLRAANSPLHF
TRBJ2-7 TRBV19 CASSATSGSVYEQYF
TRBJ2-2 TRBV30 CAWSPLGQANTGELFF
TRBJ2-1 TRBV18 CASSPDRGIDNEQFF
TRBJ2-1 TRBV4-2 CASSQEAAGGVDNEQFF
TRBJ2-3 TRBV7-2 CASSSSGRTDTQYF
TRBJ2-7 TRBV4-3 CASSQESRGTEYEQYF
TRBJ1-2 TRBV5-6 CASSEITNYGYTF
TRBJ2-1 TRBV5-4 CASTSGLAGGDEQFF
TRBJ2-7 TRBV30 CAWSVGGGYEQYF
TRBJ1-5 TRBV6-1 CASSELEYQPQHF
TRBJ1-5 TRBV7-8 CASSLEGGSNQPQHF
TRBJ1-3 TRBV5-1 CASSTGGTGNTIYF
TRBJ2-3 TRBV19 CASSISGEGGDTQYF
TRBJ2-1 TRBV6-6 CASELSGGSNEQFF
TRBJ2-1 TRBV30 CAWSGGSYNEQFF
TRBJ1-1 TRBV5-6 CASSLGVVATEAFF
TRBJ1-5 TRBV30 CAWSVAGALGNQPQHF